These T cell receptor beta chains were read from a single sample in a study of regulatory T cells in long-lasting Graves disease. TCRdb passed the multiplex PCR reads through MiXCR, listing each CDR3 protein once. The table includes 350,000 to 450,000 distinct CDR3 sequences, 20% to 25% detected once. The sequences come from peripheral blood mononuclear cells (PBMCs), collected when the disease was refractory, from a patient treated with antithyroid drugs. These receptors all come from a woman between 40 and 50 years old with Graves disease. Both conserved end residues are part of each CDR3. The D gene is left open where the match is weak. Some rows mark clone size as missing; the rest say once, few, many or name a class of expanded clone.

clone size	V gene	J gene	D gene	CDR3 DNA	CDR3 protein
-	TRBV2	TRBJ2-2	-	TGTACCAGCCGGCTAACCGGGGAGCTGTTTTTT	CTSRLTGELFF
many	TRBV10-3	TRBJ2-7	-	TGTGCCATCAGTGAGTCTCGTGGGTTCTACGAGCAGTACTTC	CAISESRGFYEQYF
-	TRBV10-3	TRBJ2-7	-	TGTGCCATCAGTGAAGTGCAGGGAGGCTACGAGCAGTACTTC	CAISEVQGGYEQYF
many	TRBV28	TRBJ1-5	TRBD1	TGTGCCAGCAGTCCTGGGACAGTTTATAGCAATCAGCCCCAGCATTTT	CASSPGTVYSNQPQHF
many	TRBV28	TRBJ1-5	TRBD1	TGTGCCAGCAGTTTATGGGAATTCGGACAGGGTAGCAATCAGCCCCAGCATTTT	CASSLWEFGQGSNQPQHF
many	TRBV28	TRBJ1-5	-	TGTGCCAGCAGTTCACCCGGACAAGATAGCAATCAGCCCCAGCATTTT	CASSSPGQDSNQPQHF
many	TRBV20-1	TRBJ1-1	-	TGCAGTGCCAATCGGGACGCCTTTCGCGAAACTGAAGCTTTCTTT	CSANRDAFRETEAFF
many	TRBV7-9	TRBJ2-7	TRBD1	TGTGCCAGCAGCTTACGGGGACAGGGATACGAGCAGTACTTC	CASSLRGQGYEQYF
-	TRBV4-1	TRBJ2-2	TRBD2	TGCGCCAGCAGGCACTCTAGCGGACCGAACACCGGGGAGCTGTTTTTT	CASRHSSGPNTGELFF
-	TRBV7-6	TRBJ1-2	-	TGTGCCAGCAGTTCGCTGGTAGGGAACTATGGCTACACCTTC	CASSSLVGNYGYTF
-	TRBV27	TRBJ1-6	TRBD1	TGTGCCAGCAGGACGGGACAGGGTGTGGCCTATAATTCACCCCTCCACTTT	CASRTGQGVAYNSPLHF
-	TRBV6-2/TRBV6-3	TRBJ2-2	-	TGTGCCAGCAGCCCCAATGGGGCCGGGGAGCTGTTTTTT	CASSPNGAGELFF
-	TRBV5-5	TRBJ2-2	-	TGTGCCAGCAGCTTGGAAGCCGGGAACACCGGGGAGCTGTTTTTT	CASSLEAGNTGELFF
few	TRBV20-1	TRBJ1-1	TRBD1	TGCAGTGCTAGAAATTGGGACAGGGGAAACACTGAAGCTTTCTTT	CSARNWDRGNTEAFF
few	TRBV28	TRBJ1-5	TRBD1	TGTGCCAGCACTCCTGAGTACAGGGGGCCCGATCAGCCCCAGCATTTT	CASTPEYRGPDQPQHF
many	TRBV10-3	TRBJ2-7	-	TGTGCCATCAGTGACGGCGCTGCCTACGAGCAGTACTTC	CAISDGAAYEQYF
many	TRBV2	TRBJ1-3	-	TGTGCCAGCTATCGGGGACTTAACTCTGGAAACACCATATATTTT	CASYRGLNSGNTIYF
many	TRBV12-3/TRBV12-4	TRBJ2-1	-	TGTGCCAGCAGTTTAGCGCCAGGGTACAATGAGCAGTTCTTC	CASSLAPGYNEQFF
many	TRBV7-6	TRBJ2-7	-	TGTGCCAGCAGCTTCCTTGATCGCTACGAGCAGTACTTC	CASSFLDRYEQYF
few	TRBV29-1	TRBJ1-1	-	TGCAGCGTCCCCGGGGGGAGGACTGAAGCTTTCTTT	CSVPGGRTEAFF
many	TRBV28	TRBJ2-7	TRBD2	TGTGCCAGCAGTTTGGCTAGCGGGAGATCTGTGTGGTACGAGCAGTACTTC	CASSLASGRSVWYEQYF
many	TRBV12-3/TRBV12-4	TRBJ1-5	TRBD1	TGTGCCAGCAGTTTATATCTTATCGGGACAGGGGCTGGTCAGCCCCAGCATTTT	CASSLYLIGTGAGQPQHF
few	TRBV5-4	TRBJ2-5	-	TGTGCCAGCAGCTCCCCGGGATGGCGCCTGACCCAGTACTTC	CASSSPGWRLTQYF
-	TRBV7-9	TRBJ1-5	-	TGTGCCAGCAGCTATGCAGGGAGTTTGGAGCCCCAGCATTTT	CASSYAGSLEPQHF
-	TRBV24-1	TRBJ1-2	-	TGTGCCACCAGTGACAGAACAGGGTCCTATGGCTACACCTTC	CATSDRTGSYGYTF
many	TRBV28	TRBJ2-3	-	TGTGCCAGCAGCCTTCTTCAGGCCCACACAGATACGCAGTATTTT	CASSLLQAHTDTQYF
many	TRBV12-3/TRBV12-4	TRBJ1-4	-	TGTGCCAGCAGTTTTGGGGGGTCTAATGAAAAACTGTTTTTT	CASSFGGSNEKLFF
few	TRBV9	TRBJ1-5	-	TGTGCCAGCAGCAAAGGGACACCATTTAGCAATCAGCCCCAGCATTTT	CASSKGTPFSNQPQHF
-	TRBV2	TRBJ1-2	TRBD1	TGTGCCAGCAGTGTCAGGGGGGGCGCGGGCTACACCTTC	CASSVRGGAGYTF
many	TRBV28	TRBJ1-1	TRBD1	TGTGCCAGCAACAGACAGGGGGCTACCACTGAAGCTTTCTTT	CASNRQGATTEAFF
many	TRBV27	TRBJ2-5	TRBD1	TGTGCCAGCAGTCCGCTCAGGGGGCGAAAGACCCAGTACTTC	CASSPLRGRKTQYF
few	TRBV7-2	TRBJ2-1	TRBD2	TGTGCCAGCAGCTTCGGAGTAGCGGGATACAATGAGCAGTTCTTC	CASSFGVAGYNEQFF
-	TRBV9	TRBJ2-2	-	TGTGCCAGCAGCGTAGGGAGGGGCCCTGCCACCGGGGAGCTGTTTTTT	CASSVGRGPATGELFF
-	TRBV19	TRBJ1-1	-	TGTGCCAGTACGGGTCAGTTAATTCCGAACACTGAAGCTTTCTTT	CASTGQLIPNTEAFF
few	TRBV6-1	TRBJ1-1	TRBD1	TGTGCCAGCACTAATACAGGGGGTTTGAACACTGAAGCTTTCTTT	CASTNTGGLNTEAFF
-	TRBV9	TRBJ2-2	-	TGTGCCAGCGCAAAAGGCGGTCTAGGAGGCGGCACCGGGGAGCTGTTTTTT	CASAKGGLGGGTGELFF
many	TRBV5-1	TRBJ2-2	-	TGCGCCAGCAGCTTGGTTGGGGAGTCCGGGGAGCTGTTTTTT	CASSLVGESGELFF
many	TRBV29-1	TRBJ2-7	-	TGCAGCGTTTCGGGCGGCCTCTACGAGCAGTACTTC	CSVSGGLYEQYF
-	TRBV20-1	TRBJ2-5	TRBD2	TGCAGTTTAACACTGGGAAGCGGGACTCCCCATACCCCCTTCCAAGAGACCCAGTACTTC	CSLTLGSGTPHTPFQETQYF
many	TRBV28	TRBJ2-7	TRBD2	TGTGCCAGCAGTTTAGGGGGTAGCGGGGGCTACGAGCAGTACTTC	CASSLGGSGGYEQYF
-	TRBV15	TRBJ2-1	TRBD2	TGTGCCACCAGCAGAGATCTGCTAGCGGGAGAGTCCTCCTACAATGAGCAGTTCTTC	CATSRDLLAGESSYNEQFF
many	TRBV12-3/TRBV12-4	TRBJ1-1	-	TGTGCCAGCAGCGGGTTGAACACTGAAGCTTTCTTT	CASSGLNTEAFF
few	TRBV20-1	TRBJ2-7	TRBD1	TGCAGTGCCCTCCACCCCGACAGGGGAACCTACGAGCAGTACTTC	CSALHPDRGTYEQYF
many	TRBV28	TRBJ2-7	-	TGTGCCAGCAGCCGTAGCGGAGGCGGCCTCTACGAGCAGTACTTC	CASSRSGGGLYEQYF
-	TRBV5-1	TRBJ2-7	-	TGCGCCAGCAGCTCCTCGACATTTTACTACGAGCAGTACTTC	CASSSSTFYYEQYF
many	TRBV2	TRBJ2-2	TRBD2	TGTGCCAGCAGGAAGGGGACTAGCGGGTCCCTCTTCACCGGGGAGCTGTTTTTT	CASRKGTSGSLFTGELFF
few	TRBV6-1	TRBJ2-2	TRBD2	TGTGCCTCAAAAGGGACTAGCGGGTACACCGGGGAGCTGTTTTTT	CASKGTSGYTGELFF
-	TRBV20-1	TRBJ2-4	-	TGCAGTGCTAGAGATCTTGCGATTATTTTGCCCTTC	CSARDLAIILPF
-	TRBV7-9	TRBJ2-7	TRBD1	TGTGCCAGCAGCGGACGGACAGGCTCCTACGAGCAGTACTTC	CASSGRTGSYEQYF
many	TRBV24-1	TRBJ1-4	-	TGTGCCACCAGTGACCCGCGGCAGAATAATGAAAAACTGTTTTTT	CATSDPRQNNEKLFF
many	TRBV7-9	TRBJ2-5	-	TGTGCCAGCAGCTTTGAGGGGGAGACCCAGTACTTC	CASSFEGETQYF